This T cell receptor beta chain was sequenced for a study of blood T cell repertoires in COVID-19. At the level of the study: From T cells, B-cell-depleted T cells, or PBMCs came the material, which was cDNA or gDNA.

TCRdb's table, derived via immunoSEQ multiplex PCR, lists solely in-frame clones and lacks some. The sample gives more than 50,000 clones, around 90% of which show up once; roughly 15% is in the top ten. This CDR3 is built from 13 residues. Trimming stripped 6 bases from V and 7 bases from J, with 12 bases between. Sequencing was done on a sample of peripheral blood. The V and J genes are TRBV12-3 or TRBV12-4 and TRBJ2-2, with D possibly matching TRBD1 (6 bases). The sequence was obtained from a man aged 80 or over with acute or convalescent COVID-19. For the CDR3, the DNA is TGTGCCAGCAGCTCCACAGGGTACGGGGAGCTGTTTTTT. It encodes CASSSTGYGELFF.